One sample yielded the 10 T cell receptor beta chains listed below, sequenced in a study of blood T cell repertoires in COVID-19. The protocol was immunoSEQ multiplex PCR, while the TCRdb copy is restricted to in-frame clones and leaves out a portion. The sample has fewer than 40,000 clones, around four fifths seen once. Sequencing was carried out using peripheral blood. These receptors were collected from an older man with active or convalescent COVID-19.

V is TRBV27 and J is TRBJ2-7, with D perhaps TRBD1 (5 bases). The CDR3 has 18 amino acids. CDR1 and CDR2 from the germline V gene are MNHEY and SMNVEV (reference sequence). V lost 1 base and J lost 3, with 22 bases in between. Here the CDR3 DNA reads TGTGCCAGCAGTTTATACCCACCAGACCAGGGTAGGATCTACGAGCAGTACTTC. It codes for CASSLYPPDQGRIYEQYF.

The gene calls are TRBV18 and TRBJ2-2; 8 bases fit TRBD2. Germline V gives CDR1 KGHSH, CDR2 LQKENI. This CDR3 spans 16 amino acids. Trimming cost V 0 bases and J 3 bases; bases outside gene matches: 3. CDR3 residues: CASSPPNGRDTGELFF. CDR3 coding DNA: TGTGCCAGCTCACCACCGAACGGGAGGGACACCGGGGAGCTGTTTTTT.

As DNA, the CDR3 is TGTGCCAGCAGTTTATTCACCGGGACAGGGGGCCACGAGCAGTACTTC. Its protein is CASSLFTGTGGHEQYF. The chain is built from TRBV27 and TRBJ2-7, with TRBD1 matching over 12 bases. J gave up 5 bases and V 1 base, and 6 bases lay outside the gene matches. Per the germline V gene, CDR1 is MNHEY and CDR2 is SMNVEV (reference sequence). This CDR3 has 16 amino acids.

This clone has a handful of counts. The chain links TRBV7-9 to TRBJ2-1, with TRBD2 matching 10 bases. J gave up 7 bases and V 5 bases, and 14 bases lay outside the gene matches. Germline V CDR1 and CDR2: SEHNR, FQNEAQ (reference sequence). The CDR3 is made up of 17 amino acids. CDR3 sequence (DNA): TGTGCCAGCAGCATAGGGGGGTTAGCGGGAGGTAGGAATGAGCAGTTCTTC. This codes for CASSIGGLAGGRNEQFF.

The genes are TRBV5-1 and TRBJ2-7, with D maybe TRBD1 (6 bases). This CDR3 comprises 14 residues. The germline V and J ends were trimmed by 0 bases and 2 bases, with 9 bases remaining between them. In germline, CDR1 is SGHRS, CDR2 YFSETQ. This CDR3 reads CASSLGAGAYEQYF. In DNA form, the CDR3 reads TGCGCCAGCAGCTTGGGGGCAGGGGCCTACGAGCAGTACTTC.

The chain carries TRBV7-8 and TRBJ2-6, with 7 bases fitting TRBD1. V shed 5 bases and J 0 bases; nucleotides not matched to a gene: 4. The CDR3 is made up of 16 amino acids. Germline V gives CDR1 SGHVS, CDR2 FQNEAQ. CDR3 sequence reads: CASSQGQHSGANVLTF. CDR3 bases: TGTGCCAGCAGCCAGGGACAGCACTCTGGGGCCAACGTCCTGACTTTC.

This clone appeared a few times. The chain's CDR3 is CASSLEGAGELFF. DNA of the CDR3: TGTGCCAGCAGCTTGGAGGGGGCCGGGGAGCTGTTTTTT. This chain uses TRBV5-4 with TRBJ2-2; D perhaps matches TRBD1 (6 bases). This CDR3 is built from 13 residues. Germline V gene sequence: CDR1 SGHNT, CDR2 YYREEE (reference sequence). V was clipped by 0 bases and J by 6 bases, with 6 bases between them.

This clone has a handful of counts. The CDR3 coding sequence is TGTGCCAGCAGAACCATGATGGCGGGAGAGGGCGCCGCGCAGTACTTC. Translation gives CASRTMMAGEGAAQYF. The V call is TRBV27, the J call TRBJ2-7, with 7 bases matching TRBD2. This CDR3 spans 16 amino acids. CDR1 is MNHEY, CDR2 SMNVEV, per germline (reference sequence). The ends lost 6 bases at V and 9 bases at J; junction bases unmatched: 20.

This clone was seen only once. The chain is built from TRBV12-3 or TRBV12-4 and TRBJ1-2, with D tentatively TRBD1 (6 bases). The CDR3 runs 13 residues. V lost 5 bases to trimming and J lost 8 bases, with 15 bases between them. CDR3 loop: CASSTRDKLGYTF. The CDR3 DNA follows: TGTGCCAGCAGTACTAGGGACAAGTTAGGCTACACCTTC.

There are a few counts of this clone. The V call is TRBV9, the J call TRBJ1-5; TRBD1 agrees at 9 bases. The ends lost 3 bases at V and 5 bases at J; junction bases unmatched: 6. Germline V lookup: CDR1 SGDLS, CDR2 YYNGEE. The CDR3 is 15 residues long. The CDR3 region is CASSDTGGEDQPQHF. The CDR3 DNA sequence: TGTGCCAGCAGCGACACAGGGGGCGAGGATCAGCCCCAGCATTTT.